This T cell receptor beta chain was recorded in a study of T-cell reconstitution after alpha-beta-depleted transplantation in children. Study results and limitations: Where some patients showed high TCRbeta diversity at day 60, it came from recipient T cells and thymic progenitors that had survived. After transplant, at about two months, alpha-beta T cells were reportedly derived from several hundred expanded graft clones. Diversity and T-cell counts at one year after transplant derived mostly from new T cells.

This clonotype has a handful of counts. No antigen is known for it. It was with unique molecular identifiers that the TCRbeta library was prepared. TCRdb processed the PCR reads anew with MiXCR; each CDR3 protein has one entry. The sample lists about a million distinct CDR3 sequences; less than 30% were seen once. Per germline, CDR1 DFQATT and CDR2 SNEGSKA (reference sequence). V was pared by 5 bases and J by 1 base, with 6 bases between. The CDR3 consists of 13 residues. This receptor was identified in a boy under three years old who had a stem cell transplant for SCID, so the T cells may come from the graft donor. The chain couples TRBV20-1 to TRBJ1-6, with D tentatively TRBD1 (5 bases). Sequencing used PBMCs, mostly from graft donor cells, obtained 360 days after TCRalphabeta/CD19-depleted stem cell transplant. The CDR3 loop is CSAGGSYNSPLHF. CDR3 DNA: TGCAGTGCTGGGGGGTCCTATAATTCACCCCTCCACTTT.